This TCR beta chain is drawn from a study of blood T cell repertoires in COVID-19. The wider study: Sites in the United States, Italy and Spain provided acute and convalescent COVID-19 samples. Sample material is recorded as cDNA or gDNA derived from T cells, B-cell-depleted T cells, or PBMCs.

Authors' methods: Reference gene primer amplification gave estimated nucleated cell counts. Method: immunoSEQ multiplex PCR; TCRdb's copy keeps in-frame clones and lacks some. Clonal size and the V and J genes are those of that table, whereas D and trimming came from the DNA. In the table there are roughly 55,000 clones, over 70% of which are singletons. The V gene end was trimmed by 8 bases and the J gene end by 4 bases; junction bases not matched to a gene: 14. Per germline, CDR1 SGHNT and CDR2 YYREEE (reference sequence). CDR3 length: 18 residues. V usage is TRBV5-4 and J usage is TRBJ2-6; TRBD1 matches 11 bases. The source is a human donor with active or convalescent COVID-19. The donor label of this sample is uncertain. Specimen: peripheral blood. In nucleotides, the CDR3 is TGTGCCAGTAGGACCGGCGGACAGGGGGCATCCGGGGCCAACGTCCTGACTTTC. Translated, it gives CASRTGGQGASGANVLTF.